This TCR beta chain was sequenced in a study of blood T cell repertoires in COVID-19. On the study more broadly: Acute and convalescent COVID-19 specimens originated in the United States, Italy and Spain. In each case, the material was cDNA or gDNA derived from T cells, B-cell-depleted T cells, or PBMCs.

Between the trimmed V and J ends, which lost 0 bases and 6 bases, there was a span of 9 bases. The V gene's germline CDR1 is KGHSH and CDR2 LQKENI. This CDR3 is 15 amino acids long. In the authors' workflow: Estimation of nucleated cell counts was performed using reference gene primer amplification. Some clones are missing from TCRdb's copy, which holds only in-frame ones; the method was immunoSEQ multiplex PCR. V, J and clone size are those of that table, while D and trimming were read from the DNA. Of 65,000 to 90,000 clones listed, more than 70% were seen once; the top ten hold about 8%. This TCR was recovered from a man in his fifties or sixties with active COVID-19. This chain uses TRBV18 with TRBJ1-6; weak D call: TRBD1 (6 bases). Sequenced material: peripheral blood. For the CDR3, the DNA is TGTGCCAGCTCACCACCGGGACATGTTAATTCACCCCTCCACTTT. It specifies CASSPPGHVNSPLHF. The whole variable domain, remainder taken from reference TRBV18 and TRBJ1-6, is NAGVMQNPRHLVRRRGQEARLRCSPMKGHSHVYWYRQLPEEGLKFMVYLQKENIIDESGMPKERFSAEFPKEGPSILRIQQVVRGDSAAYFCASSPPGHVNSPLHFGNGTRLTVT.